This T cell receptor beta chain emerged from a study of regulatory T cells in long-lasting Graves disease. Time point noted: newly diagnosed GD, antithyroid drugs for less than 3 months. RNA extracted from PBMCs served as the sequencing template. Patients all came to the study from an endocrinology department in Xi'an, China. Nine milliliters of peripheral blood went into EDTA tubes. The germline V gene has CDR1 SGHVS and CDR2 FQNEAQ. V was clipped by 5 bases and J by 4 bases, with 10 bases between them. This CDR3 comprises 13 residues. Arm-PCR of CDR3 regions and iRepertoire HTBI primers were the basis on which TCR beta libraries were built. TCRdb called the multiplex PCR reads again in MiXCR, with one record for every CDR3 protein. The sample yields some 460,000 distinct CDR3 sequences, under 20% seen once. This clonotype was seen at least ten times. These records were also assigned to another study, of T cells in Graves' hyperthyroidism and ophthalmopathy. That paper adds: Researchers barred patients who had uncontrolled infection, other autoimmune disease, pregnancy or lactation. During a first-round RT-PCR of the TCR CDR3, the HTBI primer set was used.

The chain recombines TRBV7-8 with TRBJ2-3, with D perhaps assigned TRBD1 or TRBD2 (6 bases each). This TCR was sampled from a man aged 40-49 years with Graves disease. The sequences come from peripheral blood mononuclear cells (PBMCs), collected at new diagnosis, from a patient treated with antithyroid drugs. CDR3 nucleotide sequence: TGTGCCAGCAGCCCAGGGGAGGCAGATACGCAGTATTTT. Translated: CASSPGEADTQYF.